The 32 T cell receptor beta chains given below trace back to one sample, sequenced in a study of identical twins. TCRdb used MiXCR to reprocess the 5' RACE reads, holding one entry per CDR3 protein. The top ten hold about 1.8% of the sample, which has approximately 670,000 distinct CDR3 sequences, approximately 6% seen once. The sequenced material came from naive T cells sorted from blood. These receptors came from a man aged 18 to 30 in good health.

Many counts were recorded for this clonotype. The V call is TRBV7-9, the J call TRBJ2-7, with unresolved D. V gave up 2 bases and J gave up 1 base, with 3 bases separating them. In germline, CDR1 is SEHNR, CDR2 FQNEAQ (reference sequence). CDR3 size: 12 residues. The CDR3 DNA reads TGTGCCAGCAGCTTAAAGTCCTACGAGCAGTACTTC. Its translation: CASSLKSYEQYF.

This clonotype appeared a few times. The chain is built from TRBV7-9 and TRBJ2-4, with D perhaps matching TRBD1 (5 bases). Germline CDR1 SEHNR, CDR2 FQNEAQ (reference sequence). V was clipped by 3 bases and J by 0 bases, with 12 bases between them. The CDR3 is made up of 16 amino acids. In DNA form, the CDR3 reads TGTGCCAGCAGCTTCCAAAGACAGCTAGCCAAAAACATTCAGTACTTC. This encodes CASSFQRQLAKNIQYF.

This clonotype showed up just a few times. In DNA form, the CDR3 reads TGTGCCAGCAGTTACCCGGACAGGCTCCAAGAGACCCAGTACTTC. This translates into CASSYPDRLQETQYF. The chain couples TRBV6-2 or TRBV6-3 to TRBJ2-5; 7 bases are shared with TRBD1. J was trimmed by 1 base and V by 2 bases; bases with no gene match: 4. Germline-derived CDR1 and CDR2 are MNHEY and SVGEGT. The length of the CDR3 is 15 residues.

The rearrangement uses TRBV20-1 and TRBJ1-6; TRBD1 matches 12 bases. This CDR3 has 15 residues. Per the germline V gene, CDR1 is DFQATT and CDR2 is SNEGSKA (reference sequence). V trimming: 3 bases; J trimming: 7 bases; junction bases outside the gene matches: 4. DNA for the CDR3: TGCAGTGCTAGGGGGACAGGGGGCGAAAATTCACCCCTCCACTTT. Its protein is CSARGTGGENSPLHF.

V usage is TRBV5-1 and J usage is TRBJ2-3; D possibly corresponds to TRBD1 (6 bases). V was clipped by 6 bases and J by 0 bases, with 14 bases between them. The V gene's germline CDR1 is SGHRS and CDR2 YFSETQ. The CDR3 contains 15 residues. The CDR3 bases are TGCGCCAGCACCCTGCCCAGGGGTAGCACAGATACGCAGTATTTT. It translates to CASTLPRGSTDTQYF.

The V and J genes are TRBV12-3 or TRBV12-4 and TRBJ2-7; 7 nucleotides agree with TRBD1. Trimming removed 6 bases from V and 6 bases from J; junction bases left unmatched: 8. CDR3 length: 13 amino acids. CDR3 sequence (DNA): TGTGCCAGCAGAAGGGGGCTCCCCCGCGAGCAGTACTTC. It codes for CASRRGLPREQYF.

There are many counts of this clonotype. The chain carries TRBV28 and TRBJ2-1; no clear D gene. From germline, CDR1 is MDHEN and CDR2 SYDVKM. CDR3 size: 13 residues. The V end was cut by 4 bases, the J end by 10 bases, with 14 bases between. The CDR3 nucleotides read TGTGCCAGCAGTTACGCCGGCGTCGTCGAGCAGTTCTTC. It codes for CASSYAGVVEQFF.

This clonotype was detected ten times or more. The J gene is TRBJ2-3, the V gene TRBV29-1, with 7 positions matching TRBD2. The CDR3 runs to 13 residues. Germline V gives CDR1 SQVTM, CDR2 ANQGSEA. Trimming removed 6 bases from V and 6 bases from J; junction bases left unmatched: 9. CDR3 loop: CSVGGTLSDTQYF. CDR3 sequence (DNA): TGCAGCGTGGGGGGGACCCTATCGGATACGCAGTATTTT.

This clonotype has a handful of counts. This chain links TRBV12-3 or TRBV12-4 with TRBJ1-2; no firm D call. The V end lost 1 base, the J end lost 0 bases, and 9 bases lay between the germline ends. The CDR3 has 15 amino acids. DNA of the CDR3: TGTGCCAGCAGTTTAGTACCCGGAGCTAACTATGGCTACACCTTC. Amino acids: CASSLVPGANYGYTF.

The table lists this clonotype with many counts. CDR3 in amino acids: CSVAGQGRTDTQYF. CDR3 bases: TGCAGCGTTGCTGGACAGGGGAGGACAGATACGCAGTATTTT. V and J are TRBV29-1 and TRBJ2-3; TRBD1 agrees at 9 bases. The CDR3 contains 14 residues. The V and J ends lost 4 bases and 3 bases, in that order; junction bases with no gene match: 5. CDR1 and CDR2 (germline): SQVTM, ANQGSEA.

Points on this clonotype: This could be a read error, since a much larger clone is one nucleotide away. This chain joins TRBV21-1 and TRBJ1-5; no check of the table's D call, TRBD1, against the DNA was made. TRBV21-1 is a pseudogene. The CDR3 totals 16 residues. CDR3 coding DNA: TGTGCCAGAACCAAGGAACGACCCGGGTGCAATCAGCCCCAGCATTTT. Encoded protein: CARTKERPGCNQPQHF.

This clonotype came up many times. The rearrangement links TRBV3-1 to TRBJ2-2; 8 bases line up with TRBD2. Trimming cost V 1 base and J 0 bases; bases outside gene matches: 7. The CDR3 has 18 residues. Germline V gene lookup returns CDR1 LGHDT and CDR2 YNNKEL (reference sequence). The CDR3 DNA is TGTGCCAGCAGCCAAGTTCAAGGACTAGCAGCGAACACCGGGGAGCTGTTTTTT. Protein product: CASSQVQGLAANTGELFF.

This clonotype was counted ten times or more. The rearrangement uses TRBV20-1 and TRBJ1-4, with D hard to call. Trimming removed 3 bases from V and 0 bases from J, with 5 bases in between. CDR1 and CDR2 (germline): DFQATT, SNEGSKA (reference sequence). The CDR3 loop spans 13 amino acids. The CDR3 DNA sequence: TGCAGTGCTAGCCATGCAACTAATGAAAAACTGTTTTTT. Protein sequence: CSASHATNEKLFF.

This clonotype showed up just a few times. This chain uses TRBV27 with TRBJ2-2; TRBD1 matches at 9 bases. After removal of 2 bases from V and 5 bases from J, the junction contained 9 bases not matched to a gene. The germline V gene has CDR1 MNHEY and CDR2 SMNVEV (reference sequence). This CDR3 comprises 17 residues. CDR3 protein: CASSLITGTGPTGELFF. The CDR3 coding sequence is TGTGCCAGCAGTTTAATCACCGGGACAGGGCCAACCGGGGAGCTGTTTTTT.

The chain recombines TRBV16 with TRBJ1-1; TRBD1 might be the D (6 bases). Trimming shortened V by 6 bases and J by 8 bases, and 22 bases separated the two germline ends. The CDR3 covers 15 residues. Germline V CDR1 and CDR2: KGHSY, FQNENV. CDR3 amino acids: CASRPFLRGRLEAFF. CDR3 in DNA: TGTGCCAGCAGACCCTTCCTCAGGGGCCGCTTGGAAGCTTTCTTT.

About this clonotype: This may come from a read error, since a much larger clone is one base off. J is TRBJ1-2 and V is TRBV5-1; D remains ambiguous. The CDR3 covers 13 residues. CDR1 and CDR2 from the germline V gene are SGHRS and YFSETQ. Trimming removed 4 bases at V and 6 bases at J, with 13 bases between. The CDR3: CASSTDGYHGYTF. CDR3 nucleotides: TGCGCCAGCAGCACGGACGGGTACCATGGCTACACCTTC.

The chain uses TRBV5-6 and TRBJ1-2; 7 bases are a match to TRBD1. CDR3 length equals 13 residues. Germline CDR1 is SGHDT and CDR2 is YYEEEE. The J segment lost 2 bases and the V segment lost 6 bases, leaving 4 bases of the junction unmatched. The CDR3 region is CASNRDSNYGYTF. CDR3 in DNA: TGTGCCAGCAACAGGGACAGCAACTATGGCTACACCTTC.

The chain combines TRBV15 with TRBJ2-4; D is perhaps TRBD1 or TRBD2 (6 bases each). There are 21 residues in the CDR3. Trimming took off 0 bases at V and 0 bases at J, with 24 bases between the two ends. Germline V CDR1 and CDR2: LNHNV, YYDKDF (reference sequence). Here the CDR3 DNA reads TGTGCCACCAGCAGAGATGGCAGGGGCCTCGGAGGGCGCGTAGCCAAAAACATTCAGTACTTC. Translating it yields CATSRDGRGLGGRVAKNIQYF. The whole variable domain, filled in from reference TRBV15 and TRBJ2-4, reads DAMVIQNPRYQVTQFGKPVTLSCSQTLNHNVMYWYQQKSSQAPKLLFHYYDKDFNNEADTPDNFQSRRPNTSFCFLDIRSPGLGDTAMYLCATSRDGRGLGGRVAKNIQYFGAGTRLSVL.

This clonotype was counted only a few times. The V gene is TRBV4-1, the J gene TRBJ2-7; no definite D call. CDR3 size: 15 residues. Germline V gene sequence: CDR1 MGHRA, CDR2 YSYEKL. V lost 0 bases and J 1 base, leaving 10 bases between the germline ends. The CDR3 nucleotides read TGCGCCAGCAGCCAAGAATTGTCAGGATCCTACGAGCAGTACGTC. This gives the protein CASSQELSGSYEQYV.

This clonotype was seen many times. At one of its ends the junction is not consistent with the germline gene, which may arise from a read error. The chain employs TRBV11-2 and TRBJ2-1; TRBD2 matches 8 bases. The CDR3 spans 13 residues. The V gene's germline CDR1 is SGHAT and CDR2 FQNNGV. CDR3 bases: TGTGCCAGCAGTACGCCCCTCGGGAGGGACGGGGTCTTC. It yields the protein CASSTPLGRDGVF.

The chain links TRBV20-1 to TRBJ1-1, with D possibly matching TRBD1 (6 bases). The CDR3 is 13 amino acids. Per the germline V gene, CDR1 is DFQATT and CDR2 is SNEGSKA (reference sequence). The V and J ends lost 8 bases and 3 bases respectively, with 16 bases between them. The CDR3 DNA follows: TGCAGTTCGCTAAAACAGGGAGACACTGAAGCTTTCTTT. This sequence encodes CSSLKQGDTEAFF.

This clonotype was found many times. The gene calls are TRBV10-2 and TRBJ2-5; D is ambiguous. The V end was cut by 3 bases, the J end by 7 bases, with 3 bases between. Germline loops: CDR1 WSHSY, CDR2 SAAADI. CDR3 length: 10 amino acids. CDR3: CASSDGTQYF. The DNA of the CDR3 is TGCGCCAGCAGTGATGGGACCCAGTACTTC.

This clonotype came up a few times. This chain connects TRBV11-2 to TRBJ2-1, with D perhaps TRBD2 (5 bases). The V and J ends lost 1 base and 7 bases respectively, with 11 bases between them. Germline V gives CDR1 SGHAT, CDR2 FQNNGV. The CDR3 has 14 residues. CDR3 sequence reads: CASSLGGGENEQFF. For the CDR3, the DNA is TGTGCCAGCAGCTTAGGGGGTGGGGAGAATGAGCAGTTCTTC.

This clonotype was detected ten times or more. The gene calls are TRBV12-3 or TRBV12-4 and TRBJ2-2; D not resolved. V was pared by 6 bases and J by 6 bases, with 14 bases between. The CDR3 consists of 14 residues. CDR3 nucleotide sequence: TGTGCCAGCAGCCCCCCCCGAGTCGCCGGGGAGCTGTTTTTT. Encoded protein: CASSPPRVAGELFF.

This chain joins TRBV12-3 or TRBV12-4 and TRBJ1-3, with D perhaps TRBD1 (6 bases). V lost 7 bases, J lost 0 bases, and 13 bases lay in between. There are 15 residues in the CDR3. The CDR3 DNA reads as TGTGCCAGCACCATCGGACAGTTCTCTGGAAACACCATATATTTT. Encoded protein: CASTIGQFSGNTIYF.

This clonotype was counted at least ten times. The chain employs TRBV5-1 and TRBJ2-1; 9 nucleotides match TRBD2. V gave up 0 bases and J gave up 5 bases; unmatched junction bases: 6. CDR3 length: 16 residues. Germline V CDR1 and CDR2: SGHRS, YFSETQ. The CDR3 coding sequence is TGCGCCAGCAGCTTGGCCCCAGCGGGAGGTAACAATGAGCAGTTCTTC. Its protein product is CASSLAPAGGNNEQFF.

The chain recombines TRBV2 with TRBJ2-7; 8 nucleotides align to TRBD1. The V segment lost 8 bases and the J segment 3 bases; nucleotides outside the gene matches: 9. The CDR3 is 14 residues long. Germline V CDR1 and CDR2: SNHLY, FYNNEI. CDR3 sequence reads: CASLGTGRSYEQYF. Written as DNA, the CDR3 is TGTGCCAGCCTAGGGACAGGTAGGAGCTACGAGCAGTACTTC.

The chain employs TRBV9 and TRBJ1-4; D call uncertain. V was trimmed by 3 bases and J by 0 bases, leaving 9 bases between them. The CDR3 is 15 amino acids. Germline V gene data show CDR1 as SGDLS and CDR2 as YYNGEE. The CDR3 DNA reads as TGTGCCAGCAGCGCCGACATCTCAACTAATGAAAAACTGTTTTTT. Translating it yields CASSADISTNEKLFF.

This clonotype has a single count. This chain connects TRBV11-2 to TRBJ1-5; a weak D match, TRBD1 (5 bases). The V and J ends lost 2 bases and 7 bases respectively, with 15 bases between them. The CDR3 sequence is 15 residues long. Germline V gives CDR1 SGHAT, CDR2 FQNNGV. CDR3 in DNA: TGTGCCAGCAGCTTATCGTGGGGGTCGAGACAGCCCCAGCATTTT. Residues: CASSLSWGSRQPQHF.

In its sample, this clonotype was seen a few times. The V call is TRBV7-2, the J call TRBJ2-3; TRBD2 aligns across 9 bases. CDR1 is SGHTA and CDR2 is FQGNSA in the germline V gene. This CDR3 region has 15 residues. Losses at the gene ends were 2 bases for V and 2 bases for J; bases not matched to a gene: 2. CDR3: CASSLLAGLTDTQYF. Here the CDR3 DNA reads TGTGCCAGCAGCTTACTAGCGGGACTCACAGATACGCAGTATTTT.

This clonotype was detected ten times or more. The chain employs TRBV12-3 or TRBV12-4 and TRBJ1-4, with D hard to call. V lost 6 bases and J 9 bases, leaving 11 bases between the germline ends. The CDR3 sequence is 12 residues long. The CDR3 is CASSPNSQKLFF. The CDR3 DNA sequence: TGTGCCAGCAGCCCCAATTCTCAAAAACTGTTTTTT.

This clonotype was observed at least ten times. The chain links TRBV5-1 to TRBJ2-5; D may be TRBD1 (6 bases). The CDR3 is 15 amino acids. CDR1 is SGHRS and CDR2 is YFSETQ in the germline V gene. V was pared by 5 bases and J by 4 bases, with 18 bases between. Written as DNA, the CDR3 is TGCGCCAGCAGGGCGTTCGAGGACAGCCGAGAGACCCAGTACTTC. Its translation is CASRAFEDSRETQYF.